Listed here are 27 T cell receptor beta chains from one sample, sequenced in a study of blood T cell repertoires in COVID-19. Assay: immunoSEQ multiplex PCR; the TCRdb copy retains only in-frame clones and omits some. The data show approximately 90,000 clones, 70% to 85% seen once. Sequencing was carried out using peripheral blood. These receptors were taken from a man aged 55 to 70 with acute or convalescent COVID-19.

The sample holds a few counts of this clone. One end of the junction varies from germline; a read error may be responsible. The chain combines TRBV20-1 with TRBJ2-5; D possibly corresponds to TRBD2 (7 bases). Germline loops: CDR1 DFQATT, CDR2 SNEGSKA (reference sequence). The CDR3 covers 12 residues. The CDR3 DNA follows: TGCAGTGCTAGTGAAGGTGGGGGGGGCTTGGACTTC. Amino acids: CSASEGGGGLDF.

The chain links TRBV12-3 or TRBV12-4 to TRBJ2-1; 8 bases fit TRBD2. J was trimmed by 7 bases and V by 10 bases; bases with no gene match: 9. The CDR3 consists of 13 residues. The CDR3 nucleotides are TGTGCCACCACCGGGGGGGGCGGAAATGAGCAGTTCTTC. Translating it yields CATTGGGGNEQFF.

The J gene is TRBJ1-1, the V gene TRBV7-8; weak D call: TRBD1 (5 bases). V lost 9 bases and J 2 bases, leaving 16 bases between the germline ends. This CDR3 has 14 residues. Germline loops: CDR1 SGHVS, CDR2 FQNEAQ. The CDR3 reads CASAPGGLNTEAFF. In nucleotides, the CDR3 is TGTGCCAGTGCCCCGGGGGGACTTAACACTGAAGCTTTCTTT. The complete variable domain, with remaining parts taken from reference TRBV7-8 and TRBJ1-1, reads GAGVSQSPRYKVAKRGQDVALRCDPISGHVSLFWYQQALGQGPEFLTYFQNEAQLDKSGLPSDRFFAERPEGSVSTLKIQRTQQEDSAVYLCASAPGGLNTEAFFGQGTRLTVV.

The genes are TRBV6-5 and TRBJ1-5; tentative D call: TRBD1 (6 bases). The CDR3 sequence is 14 residues long. V lost 5 bases, J lost 9 bases, and 17 bases lay in between. Germline assignment: CDR1 MNHEY and CDR2 SVGAGI. CDR3 DNA sequence: TGTGCCAGCAGTAAAACAGGGTACAGTGGGCCCCAGCATTTT. Translated: CASSKTGYSGPQHF.

The gene calls are TRBV30 and TRBJ1-6; D is undetermined. Germline CDR1 is GTSNPN and CDR2 is SVGIG (reference sequence). This CDR3 is built from 14 residues. Between the trimmed V and J ends, which lost 3 bases and 6 bases, there was a span of 12 bases. CDR3 nucleotide sequence: TGTGCCTGGAGCGTAGTAAGGAGTAATTCACCCCTCCACTTT. Translation: CAWSVVRSNSPLHF.

The CDR3 region has the DNA TGTGCCAGCAGTGGAAGGGACAGGGGGCTAACTAACTATGGCTACACCTTC. The encoded protein is CASSGRDRGLTNYGYTF. This chain links TRBV6-1 with TRBJ1-2; 12 nucleotides agree with TRBD1. The ends lost 4 bases at V and 0 bases at J; junction bases unmatched: 6. Germline CDR1 MNHNS, CDR2 SASEGT. The CDR3 is 17 residues long.

The chain has TRBV6-6 and TRBJ2-7, with 7 nucleotides matching TRBD1. The V gene end was trimmed by 6 bases and the J gene end by 0 bases; junction bases not matched to a gene: 8. Germline values: CDR1 MNHNY, CDR2 SVGAGI (reference sequence). CDR3 length equals 15 residues. CDR3 sequence: CASSLGTASSYEQYF. The CDR3 DNA reads TGTGCCAGCAGCCTCGGGACAGCCAGCTCCTACGAGCAGTACTTC.

V usage is TRBV18 and J usage is TRBJ2-2, with D possibly being TRBD2 (6 bases). V lost 3 bases and J lost 1, with 9 bases in between. CDR3 length: 15 amino acids. The germline V gene has CDR1 KGHSH and CDR2 LQKENI. The CDR3 protein is CASSPAGRNTGELFF. The CDR3 DNA reads TGTGCCAGCTCACCTGCGGGGAGGAACACCGGGGAGCTGTTTTTT.

V is TRBV24-1 and J is TRBJ2-5, with a tentative D call TRBD2 (6 bases). The V end lost 1 base, the J end lost 5 bases, and 16 bases lay between the germline ends. There are 16 residues in the CDR3. CDR1 and CDR2 from the germline V gene are KGHDR and SFDVKD. The CDR3 loop is CATSDFGGPQGETQYF. For the CDR3, the DNA is TGTGCCACCAGTGATTTTGGAGGGCCCCAAGGGGAGACCCAGTACTTC.

V gene TRBV21-1 combines with J gene TRBJ2-7; TRBD2 is taken as the D call from the table, unchecked against the DNA. TRBV21-1 counts as a pseudogene. This CDR3 contains 15 residues. CDR3 amino acids: CASSKRGRACYEQYV. CDR3 bases: TGTGCCAGCAGCAAGCGGGGTCGAGCCTGCTACGAGCAGTACGTC.

Only one count was recorded for this clone. This rearrangement joins TRBV27 to TRBJ1-1; 9 nucleotides align to TRBD1. Losses at the gene ends were 5 bases for V and 6 bases for J; bases not matched to a gene: 10. In germline, CDR1 is MNHEY, CDR2 SMNVEV (reference sequence). This CDR3 spans 15 amino acids. This CDR3 is CASSRTVTGGPEAFF. CDR3 nucleotides: TGTGCCAGCAGTCGGACCGTTACAGGGGGCCCTGAAGCTTTCTTT.

V and J are TRBV7-9 and TRBJ2-1, with TRBD2 matching over 8 bases. Trimming cost V 1 base and J 16 bases; bases outside gene matches: 15. The germline CDR1 and CDR2 sequences are SEHNR and FQNEAQ (reference sequence). The CDR3 loop spans 15 amino acids. The CDR3 nucleotides are TGTGCCAGCAGCTTAGATCTGGGAAGCGGGGGCCTGGGATTCTTC. Translation: CASSLDLGSGGLGFF.

This chain joins TRBV7-9 and TRBJ1-2; D call uncertain. Trimming took off 3 bases at V and 0 bases at J, with 8 bases between the two ends. The CDR3 is made up of 14 amino acids. Looked up from germline, CDR1 is SEHNR and CDR2 is FQNEAQ (reference sequence). The DNA for the CDR3 is TGTGCCAGCAGCTTCTTGGCAACTAACTATGGCTACACCTTC. Protein sequence: CASSFLATNYGYTF. The variable domain in full, with the rest retrieved from reference TRBV7-9 and TRBJ1-2, is DTGVSQNPRHKITKRGQNVTFRCDPISEHNRLYWYRQTLGQGPEFLTYFQNEAQLEKSRLLSDRFSAERPKGSFSTLEIQRTEQGDSAMYLCASSFLATNYGYTFGSGTRLTVV.

In its sample, this clone was seen once. The chain carries TRBV5-1 and TRBJ2-5, with a weak D call TRBD2 (6 bases). Trimming stripped 4 bases from V and 5 bases from J, with 12 bases between. Germline CDR1 and CDR2: SGHRS and YFSETQ. The CDR3 is 13 amino acids. The CDR3 loop reads CASSTGVRETQYF. In DNA, the CDR3 is TGCGCCAGCAGCACGGGGGTTCGGGAGACCCAGTACTTC.

This chain uses TRBV7-3 with TRBJ1-1; D remains unclear. Germline V gene data show CDR1 as SGHTA and CDR2 as FQGTGA. Trimming stripped 1 base from V and 1 base from J, with 7 bases between. This CDR3 contains 14 residues. CDR3 region: CASSLMAGNTEAFF. DNA of the CDR3: TGTGCCAGCAGCTTAATGGCAGGGAACACTGAAGCTTTCTTT.

The CDR3 loop is CASSPPGYNEQFF. The CDR3 nucleotides are TGTGCCAGCAGCCCCCCGGGGTACAATGAGCAGTTCTTC. This chain uses TRBV7-6 with TRBJ2-1; D might be TRBD2 (5 bases). V dropped 5 bases and J dropped 4 bases, with 9 bases sitting between them. The CDR3 length is 13 residues. CDR1 is SGHVS and CDR2 is FNYEAQ in the germline V gene.

The CDR3: CASNGQMNTEAFF. The CDR3 DNA is TGTGCCAGCAACGGACAAATGAACACTGAAGCTTTCTTT. This rearrangement joins TRBV12-3 or TRBV12-4 to TRBJ1-1, with a possible D match to TRBD1 (5 bases). The CDR3 runs 13 residues. V shed 7 bases and J shed 0 bases, with 9 bases lying between them.

The genes are TRBV28 and TRBJ2-2, with D tentatively TRBD1 (5 bases). CDR1 is MDHEN, CDR2 SYDVKM, per germline. Trimming took 5 bases from V and 5 from J, leaving 9 bases between them. CDR3 size: 13 residues. CDR3 in amino acids: CASSPYRTGELFF. Written as DNA, the CDR3 is TGTGCCAGCAGTCCCTACAGGACCGGGGAGCTGTTTTTT.

This chain joins TRBV7-2 and TRBJ2-6; D ambiguous. The length of the CDR3 is 17 residues. Trimming stripped 2 bases from V and 0 bases from J, with 11 bases between. Per the germline V gene, CDR1 is SGHTA and CDR2 is FQGNSA. CDR3 sequence reads: CASSLFPSDSGANVLTF. CDR3 in DNA: TGTGCCAGCAGCTTATTCCCCAGCGACTCTGGGGCCAACGTCCTGACTTTC.

The chain is built from TRBV9 and TRBJ2-5; TRBD1 might be the D (7 bases). The length of the CDR3 is 16 residues. Trimming pared 0 bases from V and 4 bases from J, leaving 16 bases between. The V gene's germline CDR1 is SGDLS and CDR2 YYNGEE. CDR3 residues: CASSVAGGRFTETQYF. CDR3 nucleotides: TGTGCCAGCAGCGTAGCAGGGGGGAGGTTCACAGAGACCCAGTACTTC.

V usage is TRBV9 and J usage is TRBJ1-1, with a tentative D call TRBD1 (6 bases). Trimming stripped 0 bases from V and 1 base from J, with 13 bases between. CDR1 and CDR2 from the germline V gene are SGDLS and YYNGEE. This CDR3 contains 16 residues. This CDR3 reads CASSVDPGQWNTEAFF. In DNA form, the CDR3 reads TGTGCCAGCAGCGTAGATCCGGGACAATGGAACACTGAAGCTTTCTTT.

This clone was observed a few times. The V call is TRBV5-4, the J call TRBJ1-2, with D possibly matching TRBD1 (6 bases). V lost 0 bases, J lost 0 bases, and 12 bases lay in between. The CDR3 has 16 residues. Germline CDR1 is SGHNT and CDR2 is YYREEE (reference sequence). The CDR3 nucleotides are TGTGCCAGCAGCTTGGTCGGACAGTCAGCTAACTATGGCTACACCTTC. Translating it yields CASSLVGQSANYGYTF.

This clone showed up just once. The gene calls are TRBV28 and TRBJ2-7, with 10 bases matching TRBD2. After removal of 6 bases from V and 0 bases from J, the junction contained 5 bases not matched to a gene. Germline loops: CDR1 MDHEN, CDR2 SYDVKM. The CDR3 length is 15 residues. CDR3 sequence reads: CASSLSGGGSYEQYV. The CDR3 DNA reads TGTGCCAGCAGCTTGAGCGGGGGGGGCTCCTACGAGCAGTACGTC.

This chain joins TRBV28 and TRBJ1-2, with 12 bases matching TRBD1. The CDR3 totals 16 residues. Germline V CDR1 and CDR2: MDHEN, SYDVKM. V lost 3 bases, J lost 8 bases, and 10 bases stayed unmatched. In DNA, the CDR3 is TGTGCCAGCAGTTTTCCGCCCGGGACAGGGGGCTACGGCTACACCTTC. Residues: CASSFPPGTGGYGYTF.

The chain recombines TRBV4-3 with TRBJ1-3, with D possibly TRBD1 on 5 matching bases. Germline V gene data show CDR1 as LGHNA and CDR2 as YSLEER. The ends were cut back, 0 bases at V and 6 bases at J, with 18 bases in the middle. The CDR3 totals 17 residues. The CDR3 loop reads CASSQDPTLGGENTIYF. The CDR3 DNA follows: TGCGCCAGCAGCCAAGACCCCACACTGGGGGGGGAAAACACCATATATTTT.

This clone is a singleton in its sample. The rearrangement links TRBV24-1 to TRBJ2-1; a possible D gene is TRBD2 (6 bases). Trimming cost V 3 bases and J 7 bases, with 15 bases left between them. Germline assignment: CDR1 KGHDR and CDR2 SFDVKD. The CDR3 is 15 residues long. Here the CDR3 reads CATSDAWDLGNEQFF. CDR3 sequence (DNA): TGTGCCACCAGTGATGCGTGGGACTTAGGGAATGAGCAGTTCTTC.

V is TRBV29-1 and J is TRBJ2-4; D is possibly TRBD2 (6 bases). Germline values: CDR1 SQVTM, CDR2 ANQGSEA. This CDR3 spans 14 amino acids. Trimming cost V 4 bases and J 1 base, with 11 bases left between them. Here the CDR3 reads CSVVRGSAKNIQYF. DNA of the CDR3: TGCAGCGTTGTACGGGGGTCGGCCAAAAACATTCAGTACTTC.